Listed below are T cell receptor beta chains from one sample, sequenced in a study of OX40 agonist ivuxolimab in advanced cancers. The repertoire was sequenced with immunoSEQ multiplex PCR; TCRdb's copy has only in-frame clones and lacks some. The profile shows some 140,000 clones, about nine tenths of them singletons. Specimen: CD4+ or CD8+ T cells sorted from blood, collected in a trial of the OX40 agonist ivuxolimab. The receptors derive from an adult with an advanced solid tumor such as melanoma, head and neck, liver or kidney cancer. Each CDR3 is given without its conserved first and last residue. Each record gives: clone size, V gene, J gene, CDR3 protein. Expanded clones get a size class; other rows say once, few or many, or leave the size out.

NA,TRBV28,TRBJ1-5,ASRSRDRGLQPQH
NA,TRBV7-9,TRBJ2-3,ASSMTSGSTDTQY
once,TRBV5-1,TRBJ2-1,ASSLVTSGNNEQF
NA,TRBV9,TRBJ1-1,ASSVGGSNTEAF
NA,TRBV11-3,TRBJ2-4,ASSLAHHAKNIQY
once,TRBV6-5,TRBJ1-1,ASRTLTEANAEAF
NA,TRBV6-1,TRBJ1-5,ASREQQGAPQPQH
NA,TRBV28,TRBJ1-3,ASSIPQGNTIY
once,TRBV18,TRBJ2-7,ASSPSAPPGRGDYEQY
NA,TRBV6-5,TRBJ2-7,ASSPGREQY
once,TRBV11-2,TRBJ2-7,ASSLDPRGGPYEQY
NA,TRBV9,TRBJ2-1,ASTEGSSYNEQF
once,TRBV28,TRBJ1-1,ASTGRLTEAF
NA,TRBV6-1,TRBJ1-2,ASSQQGTEGYT
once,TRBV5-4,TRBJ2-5,ASSERGGAETQY
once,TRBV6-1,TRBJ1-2,ASTRGSGQAYGYT
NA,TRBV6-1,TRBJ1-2,ASTPGQGASGYT
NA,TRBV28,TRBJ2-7,ASRYSGTTYEQY
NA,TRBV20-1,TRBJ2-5,SARKEETQY
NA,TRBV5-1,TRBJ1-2,ASSLDKGQHGYT
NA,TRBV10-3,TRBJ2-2,AISEMSQTAGELF
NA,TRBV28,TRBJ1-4,ASTGTDSIRAEKLF
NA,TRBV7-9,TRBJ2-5,ASSLDNYRGLETQY
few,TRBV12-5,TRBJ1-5,ASGWEGGNQPQH
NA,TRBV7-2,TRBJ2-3,ASSSSVPDTQY
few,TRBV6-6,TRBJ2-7,ASRPTSGSYEQY
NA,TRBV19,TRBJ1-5,ASSPAGGGSLEPQH